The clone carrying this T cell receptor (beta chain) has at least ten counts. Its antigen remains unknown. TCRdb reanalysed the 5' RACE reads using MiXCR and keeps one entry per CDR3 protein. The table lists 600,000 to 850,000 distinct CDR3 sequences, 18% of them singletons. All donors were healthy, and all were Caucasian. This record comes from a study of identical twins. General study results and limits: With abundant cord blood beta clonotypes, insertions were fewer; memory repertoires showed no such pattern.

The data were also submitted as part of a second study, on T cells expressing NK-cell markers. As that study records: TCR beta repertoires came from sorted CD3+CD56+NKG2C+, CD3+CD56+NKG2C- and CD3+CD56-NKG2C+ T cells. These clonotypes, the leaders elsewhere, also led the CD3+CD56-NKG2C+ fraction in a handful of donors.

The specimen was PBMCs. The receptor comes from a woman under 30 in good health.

The CDR3 here is CSARPGVGTVQFF. The CDR3 DNA reads TGCAGTGCTAGACCGGGGGTCGGGACTGTGCAGTTCTTC. The V call is TRBV20-1, the J call TRBJ2-1; D may be TRBD2 (6 bases). CDR1 is DFQATT and CDR2 is SNEGSKA in the germline V gene (reference sequence). The CDR3 runs 13 residues. V lost 2 bases and J lost 12, with 17 bases in between.